What follows are 25 T cell receptor beta chains derived from one specimen sequenced in a study of T cells in Graves' hyperthyroidism and ophthalmopathy. Amplified TCR beta CDR3 regions came from RNA transcripts. The TCR CDR3 was amplified in a first-round RT-PCR using the HTBI primer set. TCRdb itself ran the multiplex PCR reads through MiXCR, one entry per CDR3 protein. The table has hundreds of thousands of distinct CDR3 sequences, about 17% seen once. Sequencing was carried out using blood. These receptor sequences come from a woman aged 18 to 35 with Graves' ophthalmopathy.

This chain uses TRBV30 with TRBJ2-1; no reliable D call. Trimming took off 1 base at V and 9 bases at J, with 10 bases between the two ends. Germline loops: CDR1 GTSNPN, CDR2 SVGIG (reference sequence). The length of the CDR3 is 12 residues. The CDR3, as DNA: TGTGCCTGGAGTGAGGCCGGTATTGAGCAGTTCTTC. Translating it yields CAWSEAGIEQFF.

This clonotype was picked up many times. The V call is TRBV7-9, the J call TRBJ2-1, with D perhaps given as TRBD1 or TRBD2 (5 bases each). This CDR3 spans 14 amino acids. The V gene lost 5 bases and the J gene lost 7 bases, with 15 bases spanning the gap. CDR1 and CDR2 from the germline V gene are SEHNR and FQNEAQ (reference sequence). The CDR3 nucleotides are TGTGCCAGCAGCCCCGGGGCAGGGTCAAATGAGCAGTTCTTC. Its translation: CASSPGAGSNEQFF.

This clonotype was detected ten times or more. V usage is TRBV2 and J usage is TRBJ2-4; possible D gene TRBD1, 6 bases. This CDR3 is 16 amino acids long. Trimming removed 4 bases from V and 1 base from J, with 14 bases in between. Germline CDR1 SNHLY, CDR2 FYNNEI. The CDR3, as DNA: TGTGCCAGCAGTGGCGACAGGTCGGGGGCCAAAAACATTCAGTACTTC. It translates to CASSGDRSGAKNIQYF.

This clonotype was seen ten or more times. The chain recombines TRBV20-1 with TRBJ1-1, with D possibly matching TRBD1 (6 bases). Germline V gene lookup returns CDR1 DFQATT and CDR2 SNEGSKA (reference sequence). The CDR3 length is 15 residues. The V end was cut by 0 bases, the J end by 7 bases, with 18 bases between. The CDR3 loop reads CSAREKGHASYEAFF. The CDR3, as DNA: TGCAGTGCTAGAGAAAAGGGACATGCCTCTTATGAAGCTTTCTTT.

This clonotype occurred many times. The gene calls are TRBV2 and TRBJ2-3; unclear D gene. V lost 3 bases and J 3 bases, leaving 13 bases between the germline ends. Germline V gene data show CDR1 as SNHLY and CDR2 as FYNNEI. This CDR3 is 15 amino acids long. DNA of the CDR3: TGTGCCAGCAGTGATCCTAGAAAAGGGACAGATACGCAGTATTTT. This translates into CASSDPRKGTDTQYF.

This chain links TRBV25-1 with TRBJ1-4; 7 nucleotides agree with TRBD1. Germline V CDR1 and CDR2: MGHDK, SYGVNS. The V segment lost 3 bases and the J segment 3 bases; nucleotides outside the gene matches: 4. The CDR3 has 15 residues. The DNA for the CDR3 is TGTGCCAGCAGTGATACAGGGGCGGCTAATGAAAAACTGTTTTTT. Protein sequence: CASSDTGAANEKLFF.

This clonotype has at least ten counts. This chain uses TRBV29-1 with TRBJ1-2, with TRBD1 matching 7 bases. With V trimmed by 6 bases and J by 4 bases, 8 bases remained unmatched. The CDR3 spans 13 residues. Germline lookup yields CDR1 SQVTM and CDR2 ANQGSEA. CDR3: CSVKGDSFYGYTF. In DNA, the CDR3 is TGCAGCGTCAAGGGGGACAGCTTCTATGGCTACACCTTC.

In this sample, this clonotype turned up a few times. A much larger clone lies one base from this, so it may be a read error. In DNA form, the CDR3 reads TGTGCCATCAGTGCACTAAACACAGATACGCAGTGTTTT. Protein: CAISALNTDTQCF. This chain links TRBV10-3 with TRBJ2-3; D unclear. The CDR3 is 13 amino acids. Germline V gene lookup returns CDR1 ENHRY and CDR2 SYGVKD.

This clonotype has ten or more counts. V usage is TRBV7-8 and J usage is TRBJ1-1, with D tentatively TRBD1 (5 bases). This CDR3 comprises 12 residues. The V gene lost 3 bases and the J gene lost 8 bases, with 10 bases spanning the gap. The germline V gene has CDR1 SGHVS and CDR2 FQNEAQ. The CDR3 loop is CASSFGGLEAFF. In DNA form, the CDR3 reads TGTGCCAGCAGCTTCGGGGGACTGGAAGCTTTCTTT.

The DNA of the CDR3 is TGTGCCAGTAGTATAAGTGCCTCCTACGAGCAGTACTTC. It codes for CASSISASYEQYF. This chain links TRBV19 with TRBJ2-7; D ambiguous. CDR3 length equals 13 residues. Germline-derived CDR1 and CDR2 are LNHDA and SQIVND (reference sequence). V lost 2 bases and J lost 0, with 5 bases in between. The full variable domain, completed using reference TRBV19 and TRBJ2-7, is DGGITQSPKYLFRKEGQNVTLSCEQNLNHDAMYWYRQDPGQGLRLIYYSQIVNDFQKGDIAEGYSVSREKKESFPLTVTSAQKNPTAFYLCASSISASYEQYFGPGTRLTVT.

The sample holds many counts of this clonotype. The chain employs TRBV12-3 or TRBV12-4 and TRBJ2-1, with TRBD2 matching 7 bases. V gave up 3 bases and J gave up 8 bases; unmatched junction bases: 7. CDR3 size: 14 residues. The CDR3 nucleotides read TGTGCCAGCAGTTTGGCAGCGGGAACCCATGAGCAGTTCTTC. This sequence encodes CASSLAAGTHEQFF.

This clonotype came up many times. The rearrangement joins TRBV6-2 or TRBV6-3 to TRBJ2-5, with 9 positions matching TRBD2. After removal of 6 bases from V and 2 bases from J, the junction contained 7 bases not matched to a gene. The germline CDR1 and CDR2 sequences are MNHEY and SVGEGT. The CDR3 totals 15 residues. The CDR3 DNA follows: TGTGCCAGCAGAAGGAGCGGGGGGCCGCAAGAGACCCAGTACTTC. Its protein product is CASRRSGGPQETQYF.

This chain uses TRBV6-1 with TRBJ2-1; 10 bases map to TRBD2. CDR3 size: 15 residues. V was pared by 6 bases and J by 7 bases, with 9 bases of the junction left unmatched. The germline V gene encodes CDR1 MNHNS and CDR2 SASEGT. CDR3 nucleotides: TGTGCCAGCAGCCAAACTAGCGGGAAAGGAAATGAGCAGTTCTTC. Translating it yields CASSQTSGKGNEQFF.

This clonotype has a count of ten or more. The chain uses TRBV30 and TRBJ1-6; no reliable D call. V lost 0 bases to trimming and J lost 0 bases, with 9 bases between them. Germline V lookup: CDR1 GTSNPN, CDR2 SVGIG (reference sequence). The CDR3 contains 16 residues. Here the CDR3 DNA reads TGTGCCTGGAGTGTAAGAGAGAGCTCCTATAATTCACCCCTCCACTTT. It encodes CAWSVRESSYNSPLHF.

The sample holds many counts of this clonotype. This rearrangement joins TRBV4-1 to TRBJ2-7, with 7 positions matching TRBD1. The CDR3 runs to 15 residues. J gave up 1 base and V 3 bases, and 6 bases lay outside the gene matches. Germline lookup yields CDR1 MGHRA and CDR2 YSYEKL. This chain's CDR3 is CASSQWDSRSYEQYF. The CDR3 nucleotides read TGCGCCAGCAGCCAGTGGGACAGCCGTTCCTACGAGCAGTACTTC.

This chain links TRBV7-9 with TRBJ2-5; D might be TRBD1 (5 bases). This CDR3 has 14 residues. Germline V gene lookup returns CDR1 SEHNR and CDR2 FQNEAQ (reference sequence). V dropped 4 bases and J dropped 5 bases, with 14 bases sitting between them. The CDR3 nucleotides are TGTGCCAGCAGCTCACCAGGGATCCGGGAGACCCAGTACTTC. This encodes CASSSPGIRETQYF.

This clonotype was recorded many times. The chain combines TRBV27 with TRBJ2-7; 8 positions agree with TRBD1. J gave up 4 bases and V 8 bases, and 10 bases lay outside the gene matches. This CDR3 is 14 amino acids long. Germline assignment: CDR1 MNHEY and CDR2 SMNVEV (reference sequence). The CDR3 DNA sequence: TGTGCCAGCCGCCGGACAGGGTCTCTATACGAGCAGTACTTC. Translated, it gives CASRRTGSLYEQYF.

This clonotype was observed at least ten times. The chain employs TRBV5-1 and TRBJ2-1; 7 positions agree with TRBD1. Germline lookup yields CDR1 SGHRS and CDR2 YFSETQ. The CDR3 totals 17 residues. With 0 bases clipped from V and 1 base from J, the junction kept 7 bases outside the gene matches. The CDR3 coding sequence is TGCGCCAGCAGCTTGGCTTACGACAGGGCGTCCTACAATGAGCAGTTCTTC. Translated: CASSLAYDRASYNEQFF.

The count of this clonotype is one. This chain uses TRBV19 with TRBJ1-5; possible D gene TRBD1, 5 bases. The CDR3 has 15 amino acids. Germline values: CDR1 LNHDA, CDR2 SQIVND (reference sequence). V lost 4 bases, J lost 4 bases, and 14 bases lay in between. This chain's CDR3 is CASSSTWGGNQPQHF. Here the CDR3 DNA reads TGTGCCAGTAGTAGCACATGGGGGGGGAATCAGCCCCAGCATTTT.

This clonotype was observed many times. The rearrangement uses TRBV20-1 and TRBJ2-2, with a weak D call TRBD2 (5 bases). The V gene lost 5 bases and the J gene lost 2 bases, with 9 bases spanning the gap. Germline V gives CDR1 DFQATT, CDR2 SNEGSKA (reference sequence). CDR3 length equals 13 residues. CDR3 nucleotide sequence: TGCAGTGCTGAAGGGAGTAACACCGGGGAGCTGTTTTTT. Protein product: CSAEGSNTGELFF.

This clonotype was found many times. The chain has TRBV6-2 or TRBV6-3 and TRBJ2-1; TRBD1 matches at 8 bases. Germline CDR1 is MNHEY and CDR2 is SVGEGT. This CDR3 region has 16 residues. V was pared by 7 bases and J by 3 bases, with 11 bases of the junction left unmatched. The CDR3 spells CASTDLGTGNYNEQFF. DNA of the CDR3: TGTGCCAGCACTGACCTCGGGACAGGAAACTACAATGAGCAGTTCTTC.

Only one count was recorded for this clonotype. This may stem from a read error, because a much larger clone lies one nucleotide away. The chain recombines TRBV28 with TRBJ2-7; 14 nucleotides match TRBD2. Trimming cost V 6 bases and J 7 bases; bases outside gene matches: 11. Germline CDR1 is MDHEN and CDR2 is SYDVKM. The CDR3 consists of 16 residues. The CDR3 bases are TGTGCCAGCAGCCCAACGGTGAGGACTAGCGGGAGGGAGCAGTACTTC. This encodes CASSPTVRTSGREQYF.

This chain joins TRBV20-1 and TRBJ1-1; D is possibly TRBD1 (6 bases). CDR3 length equals 13 residues. CDR1 DFQATT and CDR2 SNEGSKA come from the germline V gene (reference sequence). V was trimmed by 6 bases and J by 2 bases, leaving 13 bases between them. This CDR3 reads CSATTGINTEAFF. The CDR3 DNA reads TGCAGTGCCACTACAGGGATCAACACTGAAGCTTTCTTT.

This clonotype was seen at least ten times. The chain links TRBV7-9 to TRBJ1-4, with 10 bases aligning to TRBD1. V shed 0 bases, J shed 8 bases, and the junction held 6 bases outside the gene matches. Germline assignment: CDR1 SEHNR and CDR2 FQNEAQ (reference sequence). The CDR3 has 16 amino acids. The CDR3 DNA sequence: TGTGCCAGCAGCTTAGCGTACGGGACAGGGGCCGAAAAACTGTTTTTT. Amino acids: CASSLAYGTGAEKLFF.

At least ten counts were recorded for this clonotype. This chain joins TRBV5-6 and TRBJ1-1, with 7 bases aligning to TRBD1. CDR1 SGHDT and CDR2 YYEEEE come from the germline V gene. V shed 4 bases, J shed 2 bases, and the junction held 5 bases outside the gene matches. The length of the CDR3 is 14 residues. In DNA form, the CDR3 reads TGTGCCAGCAGCACGGACAGGAGCAACACTGAAGCTTTCTTT. It codes for CASSTDRSNTEAFF.